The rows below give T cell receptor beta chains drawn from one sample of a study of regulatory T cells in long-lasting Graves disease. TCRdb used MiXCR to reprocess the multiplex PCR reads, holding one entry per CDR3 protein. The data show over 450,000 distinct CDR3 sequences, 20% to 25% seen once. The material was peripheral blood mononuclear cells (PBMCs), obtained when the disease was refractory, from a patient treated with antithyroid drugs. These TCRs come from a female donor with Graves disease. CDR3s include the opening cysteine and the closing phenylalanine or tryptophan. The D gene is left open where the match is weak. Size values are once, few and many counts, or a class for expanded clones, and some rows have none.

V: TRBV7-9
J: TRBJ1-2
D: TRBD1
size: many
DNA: TGTGCCAGCAGCCAGGACAGGGTTATTGGCTACACCTTC
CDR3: CASSQDRVIGYTF

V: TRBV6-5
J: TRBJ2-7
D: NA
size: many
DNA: TGTGCCAGCAGTTCGACAGGATTTGGCTACGAGCAGTACTTC
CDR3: CASSSTGFGYEQYF

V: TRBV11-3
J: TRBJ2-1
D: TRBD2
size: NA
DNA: TGTGCCAGCACCACTAGCGGTTACAATGAGCAGTTCTTC
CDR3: CASTTSGYNEQFF

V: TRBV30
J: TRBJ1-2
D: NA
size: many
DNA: TGTGCCTGCAAATCCGGGGGCTATGGCTACACCTTC
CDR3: CACKSGGYGYTF

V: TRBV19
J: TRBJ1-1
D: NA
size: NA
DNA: TGTGCCAGTAGTGAGAGGGGGGAAGCTTTCTTT
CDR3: CASSERGEAFF

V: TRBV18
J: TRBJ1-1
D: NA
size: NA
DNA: TGTGCCAGCTCACCCCCCTCTAAGAACACTGAAGCTTTCTTT
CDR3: CASSPPSKNTEAFF

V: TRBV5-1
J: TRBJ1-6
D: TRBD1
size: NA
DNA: TGCGCCAGCAGCAAGGGACAGCGGAATTCACCCCTCCACTTT
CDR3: CASSKGQRNSPLHF

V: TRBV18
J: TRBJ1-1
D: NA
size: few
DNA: TGTGCCAGCTCACAGACGACCACGGCTACTGAAGCTTTCTTT
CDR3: CASSQTTTATEAFF

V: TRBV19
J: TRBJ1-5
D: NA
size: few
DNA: TGTGCCAGTAGCCACCAGGGAAACAATCAGCCCCAGCATTTT
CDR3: CASSHQGNNQPQHF

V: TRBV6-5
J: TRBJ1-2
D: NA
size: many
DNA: TGTGCCAGCAGTTACTCAGGACAGCCCCCGGATGGCTACACCTTC
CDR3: CASSYSGQPPDGYTF

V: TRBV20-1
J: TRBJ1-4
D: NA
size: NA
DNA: TGCAGTGCTAGAGGTGGGGCCTCCAATGAAAAACTGTTTTTT
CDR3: CSARGGASNEKLFF

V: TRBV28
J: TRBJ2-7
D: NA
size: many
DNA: TGTGCCAGCAGTTTCAGGGGGGCCAGGGGGTCCGAGCAGTACTTC
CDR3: CASSFRGARGSEQYF

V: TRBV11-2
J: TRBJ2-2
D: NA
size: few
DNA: TGTGCCAGCAGCTTGACGGTGGGACCAACCCTAAACACCGGGGAGCTGTTTTTT
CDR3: CASSLTVGPTLNTGELFF

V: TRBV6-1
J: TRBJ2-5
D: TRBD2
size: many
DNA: TGTGCCAGCAGTCTAGCGGGAGGGCCTTTGGAGACCCAGTACTTC
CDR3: CASSLAGGPLETQYF

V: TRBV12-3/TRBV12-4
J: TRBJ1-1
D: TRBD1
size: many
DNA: TGTGCCAGCAGCCAACGCCGGGACAGTGAAGCTTTCTTT
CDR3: CASSQRRDSEAFF

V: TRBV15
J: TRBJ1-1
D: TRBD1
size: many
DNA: TGTGCCACCGGGACAGGGGGTTTTATGAACACTGAAGCTTTCTTT
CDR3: CATGTGGFMNTEAFF

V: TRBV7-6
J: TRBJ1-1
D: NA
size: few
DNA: TGTGCCAGCAGCTTACTTGAGGGGGGCCATCTACAAGCTTTCTTT
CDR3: CASSLLEGGHLQAFF

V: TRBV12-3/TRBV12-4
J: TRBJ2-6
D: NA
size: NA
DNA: TGTGCCAGCAATGACAGAGACTCTGGGGCCAACGTCCTGACTTTC
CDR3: CASNDRDSGANVLTF

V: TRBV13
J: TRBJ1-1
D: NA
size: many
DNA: TGTGCCAGCAGCTCGCTACAGGGGAACACTGAAGCTTTCTTT
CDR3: CASSSLQGNTEAFF

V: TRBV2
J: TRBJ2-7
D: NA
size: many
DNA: TGTGCCAGCAGTGAATATGTCAGGAAAAACTCCTACGAGCAGTACTTC
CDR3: CASSEYVRKNSYEQYF

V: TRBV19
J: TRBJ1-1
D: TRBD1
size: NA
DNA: TGTGCCAGTAGTAAGGGGGACAGGGTCCCGGCCACTGAAGCTTTCTTT
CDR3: CASSKGDRVPATEAFF

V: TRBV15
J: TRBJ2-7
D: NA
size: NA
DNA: TGTGCCACCAGCAGAGATGTGGTTGGGTTCTACGAGCAGTACTTC
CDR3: CATSRDVVGFYEQYF

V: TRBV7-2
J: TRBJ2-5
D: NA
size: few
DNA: TGTGCCAGCAGCTTAGTCCCGGGGGAAGGCTCCCAGTACTTC
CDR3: CASSLVPGEGSQYF

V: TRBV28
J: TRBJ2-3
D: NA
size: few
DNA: TGTGCCAGCAGCACGGTCGTGGATACGCAGTATTTT
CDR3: CASSTVVDTQYF

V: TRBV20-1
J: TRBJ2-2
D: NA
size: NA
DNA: TGCAGTGCTGACCGCCTCGGGGAGCTGTTTTTT
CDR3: CSADRLGELFF

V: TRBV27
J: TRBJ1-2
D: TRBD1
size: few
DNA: TGTGCCAGCGATCCGGGACAGGCCTCTATGCGCTACACCTTC
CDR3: CASDPGQASMRYTF

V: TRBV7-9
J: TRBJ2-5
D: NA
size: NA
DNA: TGTGCCAGCAGCCCTGGGGGCCTTCCAGGGGAGACCCAGTACTTC
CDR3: CASSPGGLPGETQYF

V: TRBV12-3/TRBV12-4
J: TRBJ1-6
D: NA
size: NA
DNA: TGTGCCAGCAGGCAACGGAGCACTTTGTATAATTCACCCCTCCACTTT
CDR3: CASRQRSTLYNSPLHF

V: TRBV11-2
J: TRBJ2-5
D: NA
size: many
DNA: TGTGCCAGCAGCTTAGACAGGCAGTACCAAGAGACCCAGTACTTC
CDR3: CASSLDRQYQETQYF

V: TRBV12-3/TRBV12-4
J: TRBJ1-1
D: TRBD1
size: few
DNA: TGTGCCAGCAGTCACTACAATCTACCCGGGACAGAGAAGAACACTGAAGCTTTCTTT
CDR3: CASSHYNLPGTEKNTEAFF

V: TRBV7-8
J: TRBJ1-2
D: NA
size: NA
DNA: TGTGCCAGCAGCTTAGATCTGGGGAGTGGCTATGGCTACACCTTC
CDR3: CASSLDLGSGYGYTF

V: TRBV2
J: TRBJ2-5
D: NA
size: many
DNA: TGTGCCAGCAGCTGGGATCTCTACGGAGAGACCCAGTACTTC
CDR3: CASSWDLYGETQYF

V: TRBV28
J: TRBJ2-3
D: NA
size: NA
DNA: TGTGCCAGCAGTCCATCCGAGGGAATCAGCACAGATACGCAGTATTTT
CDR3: CASSPSEGISTDTQYF

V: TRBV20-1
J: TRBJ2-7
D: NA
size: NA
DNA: TGCAGTGCTCGAAGGGTAGGAGACGAGCAGTACTTC
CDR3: CSARRVGDEQYF

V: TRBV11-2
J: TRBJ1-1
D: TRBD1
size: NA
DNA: TGTGCCAGCAGCTCCTCGACAGGGGGTACTGAAGCTTTCTTT
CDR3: CASSSSTGGTEAFF

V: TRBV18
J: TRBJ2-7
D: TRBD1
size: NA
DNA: TGTGCCAGCTCACCAACAGGGGGGAACCGCGAGCAGTACTTC
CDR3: CASSPTGGNREQYF

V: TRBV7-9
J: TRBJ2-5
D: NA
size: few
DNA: TGTGCCAGCAGCTTAGGACAGACCGAGACCCAGTACTTC
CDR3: CASSLGQTETQYF

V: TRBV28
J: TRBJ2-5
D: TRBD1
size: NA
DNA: TGTGCCGGCAGTTCGACAGGGGGTACTCCTCCTCCCCAGTACTTC
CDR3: CAGSSTGGTPPPQYF

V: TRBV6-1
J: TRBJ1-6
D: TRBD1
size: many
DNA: TGTGCCAGCAGTGACCAGACAGGGAATTCACCCCTCCACTTT
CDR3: CASSDQTGNSPLHF

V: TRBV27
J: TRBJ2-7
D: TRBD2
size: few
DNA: TGTGCCAGCAGCCACGTTAGTCTAGCGGGTCCCTACGAGCAGTACTTC
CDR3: CASSHVSLAGPYEQYF

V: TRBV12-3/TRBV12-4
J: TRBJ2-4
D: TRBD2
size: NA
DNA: TGTGCCAGCAGTTTTTCGGGGGGGGCGGGCATTCAGTACTTC
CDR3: CASSFSGGAGIQYF

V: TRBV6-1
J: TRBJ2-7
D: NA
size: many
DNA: TGTGCCAGCAGTGCTAGGGGCATCTCCTACGAGCAGTACTTC
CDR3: CASSARGISYEQYF

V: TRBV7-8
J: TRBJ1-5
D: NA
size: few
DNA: TGTGCCAGCAGCTTAGAGAGGGCACGACAGCCCCAGCATTTT
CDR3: CASSLERARQPQHF

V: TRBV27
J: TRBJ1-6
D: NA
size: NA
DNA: TGTGCCAGCAGTTTACGGCAAGATAATTCACCCCTCCACTTT
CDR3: CASSLRQDNSPLHF

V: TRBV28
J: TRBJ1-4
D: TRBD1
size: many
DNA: TGTGCCAGCAGTACAGGGGTTGATGAAAAACTGTTTTTT
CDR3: CASSTGVDEKLFF

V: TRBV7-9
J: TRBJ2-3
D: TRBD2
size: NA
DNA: TGTGCCAGCAGCTTAGCGGGACTAGCGGGAGAGAAACGCACAGATACGCAGTATTTT
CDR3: CASSLAGLAGEKRTDTQYF

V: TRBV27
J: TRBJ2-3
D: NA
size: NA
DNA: TGTGCCAGCAAGAAGGGGGATACGCAGTATTTT
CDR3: CASKKGDTQYF

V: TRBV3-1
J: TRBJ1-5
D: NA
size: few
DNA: TGTGCCAGCAGCCACGGGGGCGCCCCTAATCAGCCCCAGCATTTT
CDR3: CASSHGGAPNQPQHF

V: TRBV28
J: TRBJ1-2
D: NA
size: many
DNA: TGTGCCAGCAGTTGGTCGGTTTTCGGCTACACCTTC
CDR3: CASSWSVFGYTF

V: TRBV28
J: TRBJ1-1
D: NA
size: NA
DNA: TGTGCCAGCTCACCACGACTCAACATGAACACTGAAGCTTTCTTT
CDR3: CASSPRLNMNTEAFF

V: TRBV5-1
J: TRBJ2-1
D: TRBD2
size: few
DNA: TGCGCCAGCAGCTTGGGACTAGCGCATTACAATGAGCAGTTCTTC
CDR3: CASSLGLAHYNEQFF